Sequencing of this TCR beta chain was carried out in a study of blood T cell repertoires in COVID-19. This clone was seen just once. Per the original data handling: Reference gene primers were amplified, and this amplification served to estimate nucleated cell counts. Generated by immunoSEQ multiplex PCR, the TCRdb table keeps only in-frame clones and is missing some. That table supplies the V and J calls and clone size; D and trimming were determined from the DNA. The sample carries about 75,000 clones, roughly 90% recorded once. The sequence was collected from a human donor in a cohort sampled during active COVID-19. The sample taken for sequencing was peripheral blood.

The CDR3 nucleotides are TGTGCCAGTACCTCCGCGGCCCTTGGGAATGAGCAGTTCTTC. It yields the protein CASTSAALGNEQFF. V is TRBV28 and J is TRBJ2-1; D ambiguous. The CDR3 has 14 residues. Between the trimmed V and J ends, which lost 9 bases and 7 bases, there was a span of 19 bases. Germline CDR1 reads MDHEN; CDR2 reads SYDVKM.